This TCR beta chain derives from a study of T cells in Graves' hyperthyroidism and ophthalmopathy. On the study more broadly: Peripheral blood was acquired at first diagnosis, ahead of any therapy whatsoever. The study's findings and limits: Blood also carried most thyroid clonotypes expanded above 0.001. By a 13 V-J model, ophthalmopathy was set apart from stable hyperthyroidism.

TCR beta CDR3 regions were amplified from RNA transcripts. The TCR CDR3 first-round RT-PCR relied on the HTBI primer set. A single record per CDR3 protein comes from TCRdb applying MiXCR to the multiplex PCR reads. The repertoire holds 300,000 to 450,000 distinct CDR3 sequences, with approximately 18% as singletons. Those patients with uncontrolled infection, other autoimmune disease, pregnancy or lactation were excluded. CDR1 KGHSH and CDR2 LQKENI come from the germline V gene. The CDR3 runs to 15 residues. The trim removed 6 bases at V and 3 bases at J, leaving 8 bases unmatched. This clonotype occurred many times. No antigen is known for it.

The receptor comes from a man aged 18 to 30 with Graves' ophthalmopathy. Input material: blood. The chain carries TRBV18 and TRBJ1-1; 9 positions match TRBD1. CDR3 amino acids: CASSVGQGWDTEAFF. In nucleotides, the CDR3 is TGTGCCAGCTCCGTAGGACAGGGGTGGGACACTGAAGCTTTCTTT.